Included here is one T cell receptor beta chain sequence, with context. Antigen: not known. Making TCR cDNA involved 5'RACE template switching, which added UMIs and a universal primer site. TCRdb analysed the 5' RACE reads with MiXCR anew, one entry per CDR3 protein. The sample carries 300,000 to 450,000 distinct CDR3 sequences, roughly 8.4% recorded once. This entry comes from a study of T cells after yellow fever vaccination. Study in general: The authors prepared low-cell-number fractions using SMART-Seq v4 Ultra Low Input. Study outcomes and limitations: It was a small share of clonotypes that appeared in both CD4 and CD8 compartments. A secondary response was less intense yet reached its peak sooner, at day 5 versus 15.

The sequence was collected from a man aged 18-30 years who received the YFV17D yellow fever vaccine. Material: PBMCs, obtained roughly seven weeks after the first yellow fever vaccination.

The CDR3 here is CASSQVGGIGELFF. CDR3 DNA sequence: TGCGCCAGCAGCCAAGTGGGGGGGATCGGGGAGCTGTTTTTT. The rearrangement links TRBV4-3 to TRBJ2-2, with TRBD2 identical over 7 bases. The CDR3 loop spans 14 amino acids. V gave up 1 base and J gave up 7 bases; unmatched junction bases: 3. Germline assignment: CDR1 LGHNA and CDR2 YSLEER.